The entry below describes one T cell receptor beta chain. Its matching antigen is unknown. These data belong to a study of graft-versus-host responses after intestinal transplantation. General observations from the study: GvH clones occurred in recipient marrow; some first appeared in ileum or blood.

Method: immunoSEQ multiplex PCR; TCRdb's copy keeps in-frame clones and lacks some. The sample gives 80,000 or so clones, about 90% of which show up once; 0.55% to 0.8% is in the top ten. V was pared by 1 base and J by 0 bases, with 11 bases between. The CDR3 length is 16 residues. Germline CDR1 is SGHTA and CDR2 is FQGNSA. The material sequenced was PBMCs, taken 98 days after intestinal transplantation. The receptor's source is a human patient who received an intestinal transplant, so some T cells may come from the graft donor. This chain uses TRBV7-2 with TRBJ2-3; D is undetermined. The CDR3: CASSLGATISTDTQYF. The DNA of the CDR3 is TGTGCCAGCAGCTTAGGGGCGACGATTAGCACAGATACGCAGTATTTT.